Sequencing of this T cell receptor beta chain was carried out in a study of shared clonotypes between healthy human individuals. It was across several immunoSEQ plates that each subset's genomic DNA was evenly split. Sequencing was performed with immunoSEQ multiplex PCR; in TCRdb, only in-frame clones are kept and a portion is missing. The table records 950,000 to 1,300,000 clones, approximately 68% of them present only once. Germline CDR1 is SGHRS and CDR2 is YFSETQ. The V and J ends lost 2 bases and 5 bases, in that order; junction bases with no gene match: 7. CDR3 size: 14 residues. Study-wide findings and caveats: A handful of donors had roughly 5.2% of their naive CD4 clonotypes in common. Across subsets, estimated richness was generally greater for naive than for memory populations.

As for this clone: No antigen is known for it.

The clonotype was recovered from a man aged 18 to 29 in good health. The chain couples TRBV5-1 to TRBJ2-7, with TRBD1 matching 7 bases. The sample was memory CD4+ T cells sorted from blood. The subset was: CD45RA-negative fraction. CDR3 bases: TGCGCCAGCAGCTTAGGGGGCACAGTCAACGAGCAGTACTTC. Translated: CASSLGGTVNEQYF.